The 8 T cell receptor beta chains presented below share a single source sample, sequenced in a study of T cell responses to AZD1222 COVID-19 vaccine. The protocol was immunoSEQ multiplex PCR, while the TCRdb copy is restricted to in-frame clones and leaves out a portion. The sample consists of about 110,000 clones, roughly 85% of them appearing once. The sample in question was peripheral blood, obtained 28 days after the second AZD1222 dose. Receptor source: an adult who received the AZD1222 COVID-19 vaccine.

The V gene is TRBV5-1, the J gene TRBJ2-2, with D perhaps being TRBD1 or TRBD2 (5 bases each). V gave up 4 bases and J gave up 1 base, with 11 bases separating them. The CDR3 consists of 15 residues. Germline CDR1 SGHRS, CDR2 YFSETQ. The DNA of the CDR3 is TGCGCCAGCAGCCCAGAGAGGGGGAACACCGGGGAGCTGTTTTTT. Translating it yields CASSPERGNTGELFF.

This sequence joins TRBV5-1 and TRBJ2-7; D is possibly TRBD1 (5 bases). CDR3 length: 13 amino acids. The V gene's germline CDR1 is SGHRS and CDR2 YFSETQ. V dropped 4 bases and J dropped 4 bases, with 12 bases sitting between them. The DNA of the CDR3 is TGCGCCAGCAGCATCGACAGTGGTTACGAGCAGTACTTC. Protein sequence: CASSIDSGYEQYF.

The chain uses TRBV15 and TRBJ2-2; D is perhaps TRBD2 (6 bases). This CDR3 is built from 16 residues. V was cut by 3 bases and J by 1 base, with 12 bases left in between. CDR1 and CDR2 from the germline V gene are LNHNV and YYDKDF (reference sequence). The CDR3 nucleotides are TGTGCCACCAGCAGCGTGGTAGCGGTGAACACCGGGGAGCTGTTTTTT. This gives the protein CATSSVVAVNTGELFF.

The chain recombines TRBV2 with TRBJ1-1; TRBD1 might be the D (6 bases). Deletions cut 7 bases from V and 1 base from J, with 10 bases between. The CDR3 extends over 13 amino acids. CDR1 is SNHLY and CDR2 is FYNNEI in the germline V gene. The CDR3 protein is CASTPGQNTEAFF. CDR3 DNA sequence: TGTGCCAGCACCCCGGGACAGAACACTGAAGCTTTCTTT.

The rearrangement uses TRBV12-3 or TRBV12-4 and TRBJ1-5; D not resolved. The V gene lost 5 bases and the J gene lost 6 bases, with 5 bases spanning the gap. There are 11 residues in the CDR3. CDR3 DNA sequence: TGTGCCAGCAGTACCGGTCAGCCCCAGCATTTT. Encoded protein: CASSTGQPQHF.

This rearrangement joins TRBV6-5 to TRBJ2-6, with TRBD1 as a possible D gene (6 bases). The V end lost 5 bases, the J end lost 2 bases, and 10 bases lay between the germline ends. The germline V gene has CDR1 MNHEY and CDR2 SVGAGI. This CDR3 spans 15 amino acids. The CDR3 is CASSPTGPGANVLTF. In nucleotides, the CDR3 is TGTGCCAGCAGTCCAACAGGGCCTGGGGCCAACGTCCTGACTTTC.

V and J are TRBV5-4 and TRBJ2-7; D might be TRBD2 (5 bases). Germline CDR1 is SGHNT and CDR2 is YYREEE (reference sequence). The CDR3 consists of 13 residues. Trimming left V 2 bases short and J 1 base short, with 7 bases between. The CDR3 nucleotides are TGTGCCAGCAGCTTCGGGGAATCCTACGAGCAGTACTTC. Protein: CASSFGESYEQYF.

The V and J genes are TRBV4-1 and TRBJ1-2; a weak D match, TRBD1 (5 bases). In germline, CDR1 is MGHRA, CDR2 YSYEKL. This CDR3 is built from 16 residues. V lost 0 bases and J lost 4, with 15 bases in between. The CDR3 region is CASSQEARGRGYGYTF. The CDR3 nucleotides read TGCGCCAGCAGCCAAGAAGCGAGGGGCCGGGGCTATGGCTACACCTTC.